The present entry profiles one T cell receptor beta chain with its context. As for time point: peripheral blood 6 weeks after treatment start. After removal of 2 bases from V and 6 bases from J, the junction contained 11 bases not matched to a gene. Germline V gene lookup returns CDR1 MNHEY and CDR2 SMNVEV (reference sequence). This CDR3 contains 18 residues. The method was immunoSEQ multiplex PCR; TCRdb's version includes in-frame clones alone and lacks a portion of them. The sample holds 100,000 to 150,000 clones, roughly 83% seen once. This entry comes from a study of PD-L1 blockade in urothelial cancer.

The J gene is TRBJ2-2, the V gene TRBV27, with TRBD2 identical over 11 bases. This specimen was PBMCs, taken around atezolizumab (anti-PD-L1) treatment. The receptor was isolated from a man aged 50-60 years with urothelial cancer. CDR3 sequence (DNA): TGTGCCAGCAGTTTACCCTCCCTTAGCGGGAGGGCCCCCGGGGAGCTGTTTTTT. It codes for CASSLPSLSGRAPGELFF.